Presented here are 18 T cell receptor beta chains from one specimen sequenced in a study of cytomegalovirus exposure and HLA in healthy donors. Some clones are missing from TCRdb's copy, which holds only in-frame ones; the method was immunoSEQ multiplex PCR. This repertoire shows under 100,000 clones, roughly 94% found once; its top ten account for around 0.69%. The sequencing sample was made of PBMCs. All receptors derive from a young woman in good health and CMV-seronegative.

This chain links TRBV28 with TRBJ2-7; 12 nucleotides match TRBD2. Germline V gene lookup returns CDR1 MDHEN and CDR2 SYDVKM. V shed 7 bases, J shed 4 bases, and the junction held 8 bases outside the gene matches. This CDR3 contains 15 residues. The CDR3, as DNA: TGTGCCAGCATCCACTCGACTAGCGGGAGATACGAGCAGTACTTC. Its protein is CASIHSTSGRYEQYF.

The chain carries TRBV6-6 and TRBJ1-4; D call uncertain. V gave up 2 bases and J gave up 7 bases, with 14 bases separating them. CDR3 length: 15 residues. CDR1 is MNHNY, CDR2 SVGAGI, per germline (reference sequence). The CDR3 DNA reads TGTGCCAGCAGTTACCGGGTCTTCGGGGTTGAAAAACTGTTTTTT. It specifies CASSYRVFGVEKLFF.

The CDR3 DNA reads TGCGCCAGCAGCCAAGATGGTAACCCCGGGGTGGGAAACACCATATATTTT. Protein: CASSQDGNPGVGNTIYF. This chain connects TRBV4-3 to TRBJ1-3; D is undetermined. CDR3 length equals 17 residues. Per germline, CDR1 LGHNA and CDR2 YSLEER. V was shortened by 0 bases and J by 4 bases, with 16 bases between the two germline ends.

V gene TRBV19 combines with J gene TRBJ2-2, with TRBD2 matching over 11 bases. This CDR3 has 18 amino acids. V lost 0 bases, J lost 5 bases, and 8 bases stayed unmatched. The germline V gene encodes CDR1 LNHDA and CDR2 SQIVND (reference sequence). CDR3: CASSIEGSGRVRTGELFF. Here the CDR3 DNA reads TGTGCCAGTAGTATAGAAGGTAGCGGGAGGGTACGGACCGGGGAGCTGTTTTTT.

This chain links TRBV6-4 with TRBJ1-1, with D possibly TRBD1 on 5 matching bases. V lost 5 bases and J lost 4, with 14 bases in between. The CDR3 is made up of 14 amino acids. The germline CDR1 and CDR2 sequences are MRHNA and SNTAGT. CDR3 residues: CASSSGEEGTEAFF. As DNA, the CDR3 is TGTGCCAGCAGTTCGGGGGAGGAGGGCACTGAAGCTTTCTTT.

The chain employs TRBV30 and TRBJ1-5; TRBD1 matches 7 bases. The length of the CDR3 is 17 residues. Germline-derived CDR1 and CDR2 are GTSNPN and SVGIG (reference sequence). Germline trimming cut 3 bases from V and 0 bases from J; bases unmatched to any gene: 11. CDR3 protein: CAWSRDRVSASNQPQHF. DNA for the CDR3: TGTGCCTGGAGCCGGGACAGAGTCAGCGCTAGCAATCAGCCCCAGCATTTT. Supplemented by reference TRBV30 and TRBJ1-5, the full variable domain reads SQTIHQWPATLVQPVGSPLSLECTVEGTSNPNLYWYRQAAGRGLQLLFYSVGIGQISSEVPQNLSASRPQDRQFILSSKKLLLSDSGFYLCAWSRDRVSASNQPQHFGDGTRLSIL.

V usage is TRBV30 and J usage is TRBJ2-5, with unresolved D. The V gene lost 0 bases and the J gene lost 13 bases, with 15 bases spanning the gap. Germline CDR1 and CDR2: GTSNPN and SVGIG (reference sequence). The CDR3 loop spans 12 amino acids. The CDR3 loop is CAWSVAEAMGYF. The CDR3 DNA follows: TGTGCCTGGAGTGTAGCTGAGGCAATGGGGTACTTC.

The rearrangement links TRBV6-1 to TRBJ2-7, with D tentatively TRBD2 (6 bases). V lost 4 bases to trimming and J lost 2 bases, with 15 bases between them. The CDR3 has 15 residues. Germline CDR1 MNHNS, CDR2 SASEGT. CDR3 sequence (DNA): TGTGCCAGCAGTGCGGAGGGTGGCGGGCCCTACGAGCAGTACTTC. This gives the protein CASSAEGGGPYEQYF.

The chain has TRBV7-6 and TRBJ2-1, with unresolved D. There are 14 residues in the CDR3. Trimming left V 7 bases short and J 0 bases short, with 10 bases between. Germline V gene data show CDR1 as SGHVS and CDR2 as FNYEAQ. In DNA, the CDR3 is TGTGCCAGCACTATGAGTAGCTCCTACAATGAGCAGTTCTTC. Residues: CASTMSSSYNEQFF.

The chain recombines TRBV5-5 with TRBJ2-1; a possible D gene is TRBD1 (6 bases). V dropped 2 bases and J dropped 0 bases, with 9 bases sitting between them. The CDR3 has 15 residues. Germline CDR1 reads SGHKS; CDR2 reads YYEKEE (reference sequence). The DNA of the CDR3 is TGTGCCAGCAGCTTTGACAGGTCCTCCTACAATGAGCAGTTCTTC. It is translated as CASSFDRSSYNEQFF.

This clone is a singleton in its sample. The chain employs TRBV6-6 and TRBJ1-5, with 9 bases lining up with TRBD1. Per germline, CDR1 MNHNY and CDR2 SVGAGI (reference sequence). The trim removed 6 bases at V and 2 bases at J, leaving 8 bases unmatched. CDR3 length equals 16 residues. Here the CDR3 DNA reads TGTGCCAGCAGCGAACGGGGACAGGGAGGCAATCAGCCCCAGCATTTT. The encoded protein is CASSERGQGGNQPQHF.

This chain links TRBV15 with TRBJ2-7; 7 positions agree with TRBD1. The J segment lost 2 bases and the V segment lost 1 base, leaving 2 bases of the junction unmatched. The CDR3 consists of 14 residues. The germline gives CDR1 LNHNV, CDR2 YYDKDF (reference sequence). In DNA form, the CDR3 reads TGTGCCACCAGCAGAGCGGGGACAGCCTACGAGCAGTACTTC. It yields the protein CATSRAGTAYEQYF.

This chain links TRBV7-2 with TRBJ2-7; 12 nucleotides match TRBD2. The trim removed 0 bases at V and 3 bases at J, leaving 6 bases unmatched. Germline CDR1 reads SGHTA; CDR2 reads FQGNSA. The CDR3 extends over 17 amino acids. The DNA for the CDR3 is TGTGCCAGCAGCTTAGCGTGGACTAGCGGGACGTACTACGAGCAGTACTTC. Translated, it gives CASSLAWTSGTYYEQYF.

This chain uses TRBV19 with TRBJ1-5, with a weak D call TRBD1 (5 bases). The germline V gene has CDR1 LNHDA and CDR2 SQIVND (reference sequence). The CDR3 extends over 15 amino acids. The ends were cut back, 4 bases at V and 3 bases at J, with 13 bases in the middle. CDR3 residues: CASSTRGLHNQPQHF. The CDR3 coding sequence is TGTGCCAGTAGTACCCGGGGACTCCACAATCAGCCCCAGCATTTT.

V is TRBV7-2 and J is TRBJ1-1; 8 nucleotides match TRBD1. V gave up 5 bases and J gave up 1 base; unmatched junction bases: 6. The CDR3 has 15 residues. CDR1 and CDR2 (germline): SGHTA, FQGNSA. The CDR3 bases are TGTGCCAGCAGCCGCGGACAGGGTAGGAACACTGAAGCTTTCTTT. It translates to CASSRGQGRNTEAFF.

V usage is TRBV7-2 and J usage is TRBJ2-5, with 9 bases fitting TRBD2. Trimming took 2 bases from V and 5 from J; bases not matched to a gene: 6. This CDR3 comprises 15 residues. Germline V gene data show CDR1 as SGHTA and CDR2 as FQGNSA. CDR3 in DNA: TGTGCCAGCAGCTTAACTAGCGGGCTTGGGGAGACCCAGTACTTC. The encoded protein is CASSLTSGLGETQYF.

This rearrangement joins TRBV5-1 to TRBJ2-3, with D perhaps matching TRBD2 (7 bases). V lost 4 bases, J lost 5 bases, and 17 bases lay in between. Per the germline V gene, CDR1 is SGHRS and CDR2 is YFSETQ. CDR3 size: 15 residues. The CDR3 here is CASSPPAGAGDTQYF. In DNA form, the CDR3 reads TGCGCCAGCAGCCCCCCGGCGGGGGCGGGAGATACGCAGTATTTT.

This chain connects TRBV20-1 to TRBJ2-1, with D possibly matching TRBD2 (7 bases). Germline V gene data show CDR1 as DFQATT and CDR2 as SNEGSKA (reference sequence). This CDR3 spans 11 amino acids. The CDR3 region has the DNA TGCAGCGGGGGGAGGGGGAATGAGCAGTTCTTC. Amino acids: CSGGRGNEQFF.